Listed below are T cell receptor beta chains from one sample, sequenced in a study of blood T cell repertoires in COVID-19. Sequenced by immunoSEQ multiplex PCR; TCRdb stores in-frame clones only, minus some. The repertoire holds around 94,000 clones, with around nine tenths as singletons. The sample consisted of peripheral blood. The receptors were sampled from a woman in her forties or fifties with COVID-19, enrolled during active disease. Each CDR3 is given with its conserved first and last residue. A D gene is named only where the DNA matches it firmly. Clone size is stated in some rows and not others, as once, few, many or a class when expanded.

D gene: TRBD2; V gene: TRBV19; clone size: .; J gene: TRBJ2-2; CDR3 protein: CASSKGLAGGRSGELFF; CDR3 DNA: TGTGCCAGTAGTAAAGGACTAGCGGGGGGCAGGTCCGGGGAGCTGTTTTTT
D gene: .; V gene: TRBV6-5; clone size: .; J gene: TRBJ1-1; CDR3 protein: CATHSPVDTEAFF; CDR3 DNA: TGTGCCACCCATTCCCCGGTTGACACTGAAGCTTTCTTT
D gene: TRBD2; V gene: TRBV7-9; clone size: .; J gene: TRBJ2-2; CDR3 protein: CASRGAAGGLTGELFF; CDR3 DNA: TGTGCCAGCAGGGGAGCAGCGGGGGGGCTCACCGGGGAGCTGTTTTTT
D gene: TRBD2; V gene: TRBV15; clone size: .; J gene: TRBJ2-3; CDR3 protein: CATSRVFTGGAGTDTQYF; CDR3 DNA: TGTGCCACCAGCAGAGTCTTCACCGGGGGGGCGGGCACAGATACGCAGTATTTT
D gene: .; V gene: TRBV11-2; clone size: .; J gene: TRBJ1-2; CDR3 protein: CASSLDPTGFYGYTF; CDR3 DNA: TGTGCCAGCAGCTTAGACCCCACAGGTTTCTATGGCTACACCTTC
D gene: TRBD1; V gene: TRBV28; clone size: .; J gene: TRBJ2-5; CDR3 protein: CASSLGQGREETQYF; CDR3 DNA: TGTGCCAGCAGTTTGGGACAGGGGAGAGAAGAGACCCAGTACTTC
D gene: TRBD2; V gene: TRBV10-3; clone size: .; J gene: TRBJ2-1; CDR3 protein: CAISKPQLADSYNEQFF; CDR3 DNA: TGTGCCATCAGTAAGCCTCAACTAGCGGACTCCTACAATGAGCAGTTCTTC
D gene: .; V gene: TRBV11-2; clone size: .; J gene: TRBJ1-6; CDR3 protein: CASSSAPASPLHF; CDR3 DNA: TGTGCCAGCAGCTCGGCACCAGCGTCACCCCTCCACTTT
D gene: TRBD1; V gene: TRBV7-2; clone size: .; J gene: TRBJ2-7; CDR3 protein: CASSSQGRRYEQYF; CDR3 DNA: TGTGCCAGCAGCTCACAGGGGCGCAGGTACGAGCAGTACTTC
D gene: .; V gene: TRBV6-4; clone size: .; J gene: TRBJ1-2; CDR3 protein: CASSDSSSPQFPNYGYTF; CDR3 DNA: TGTGCCAGCAGTGACTCGTCATCCCCCCAGTTCCCTAACTATGGCTACACCTTC
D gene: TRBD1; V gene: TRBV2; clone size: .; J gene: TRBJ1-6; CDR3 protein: CASSTDRVRSPLHF; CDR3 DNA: TGTGCCAGCAGTACAGACAGGGTTCGGTCACCCCTCCACTTT
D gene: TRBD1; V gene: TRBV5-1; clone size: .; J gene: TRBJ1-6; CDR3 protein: CASSLLPGGSGSPLHF; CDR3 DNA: TGCGCCAGCAGCCTCCTTCCAGGGGGCTCAGGTTCACCCCTCCACTTT
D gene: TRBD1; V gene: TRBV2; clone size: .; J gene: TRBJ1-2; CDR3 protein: CASTRQGGGYTF; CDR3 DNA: TGTGCCAGCACAAGACAGGGTGGAGGCTACACCTTC
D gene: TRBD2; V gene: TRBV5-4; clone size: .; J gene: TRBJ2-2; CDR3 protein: CASSLKGRDTGELFF; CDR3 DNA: TGTGCCAGCAGCTTGAAGGGGAGGGACACCGGGGAGCTGTTTTTT
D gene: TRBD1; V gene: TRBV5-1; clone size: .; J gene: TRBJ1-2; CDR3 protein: CASSRTGAESNYGYTF; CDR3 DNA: TGCGCCAGCAGCCGCACAGGGGCAGAAAGTAACTATGGCTACACCTTC
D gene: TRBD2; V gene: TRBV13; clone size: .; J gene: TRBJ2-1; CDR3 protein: CASSYVPGGGGYNEQFF; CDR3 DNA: TGTGCCAGCAGCTACGTCCCCGGGGGGGGCGGGTACAATGAGCAGTTCTTC
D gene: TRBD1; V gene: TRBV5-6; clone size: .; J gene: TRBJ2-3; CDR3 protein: CASSDISDRGRTDTQYF; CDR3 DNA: TGTGCCAGCAGCGACATATCGGACAGGGGTAGGACAGATACGCAGTATTTT
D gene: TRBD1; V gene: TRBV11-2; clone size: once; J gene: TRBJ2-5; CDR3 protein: CASSPSGLDRGFQETQYF; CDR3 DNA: TGTGCCAGCAGCCCCAGCGGCCTGGACAGGGGGTTTCAAGAGACCCAGTACTTC
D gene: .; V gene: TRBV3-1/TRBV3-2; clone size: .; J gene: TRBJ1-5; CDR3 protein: CASSQGWGGTQPQHF; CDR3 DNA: TGTGCCAGCAGCCAAGGTTGGGGGGGCACTCAGCCCCAGCATTTT
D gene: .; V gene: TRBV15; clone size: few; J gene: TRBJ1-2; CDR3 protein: CATSRGRNEYGYTF; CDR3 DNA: TGTGCCACCAGCAGGGGCCGGAACGAGTATGGCTACACCTTC
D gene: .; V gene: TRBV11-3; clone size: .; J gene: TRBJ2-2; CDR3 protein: CASSQIYREANTGELFF; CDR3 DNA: TGTGCCAGCAGCCAGATCTACAGGGAAGCGAACACCGGGGAGCTGTTTTTT
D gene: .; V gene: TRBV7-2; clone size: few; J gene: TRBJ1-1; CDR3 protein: CASSPTKGVAEAFF; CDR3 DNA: TGTGCCAGCAGCCCGACCAAGGGAGTGGCTGAAGCTTTCTTT
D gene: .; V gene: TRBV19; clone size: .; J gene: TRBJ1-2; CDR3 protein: CASSPSDRRANYGYTF; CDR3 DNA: TGTGCCAGTAGTCCCTCCGACAGGCGAGCTAACTATGGCTACACCTTC
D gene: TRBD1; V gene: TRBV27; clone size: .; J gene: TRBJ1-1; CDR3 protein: CASTSRGLNTEAFF; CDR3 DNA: TGTGCCAGCACCTCAAGGGGGCTGAACACTGAAGCTTTCTTT
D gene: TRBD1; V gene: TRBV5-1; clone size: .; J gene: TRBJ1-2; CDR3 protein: CASSSRTGVGFNYGYTF; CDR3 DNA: TGCGCCAGCAGCTCCAGGACAGGGGTCGGCTTTAACTATGGCTACACCTTC
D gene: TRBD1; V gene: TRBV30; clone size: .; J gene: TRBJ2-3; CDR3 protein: CAWTSTGSPSTDTQYF; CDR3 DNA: TGTGCCTGGACCTCGACAGGGTCCCCTAGCACAGATACGCAGTATTTT
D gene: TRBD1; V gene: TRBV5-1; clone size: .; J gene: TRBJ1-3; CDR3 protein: CASSLGTGTGTGNTIYF; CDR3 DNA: TGCGCCAGCAGCTTGGGCACCGGGACAGGGACTGGAAACACCATATATTTT
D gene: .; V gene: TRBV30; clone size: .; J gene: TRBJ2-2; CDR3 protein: CAWTLRAGVNGELFF; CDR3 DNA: TGTGCCTGGACCCTCCGGGCAGGGGTAAACGGGGAGCTGTTTTTT
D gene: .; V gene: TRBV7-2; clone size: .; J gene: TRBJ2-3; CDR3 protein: CASSYGGGDTQYF; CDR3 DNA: TGTGCCAGCAGCTACGGGGGTGGAGATACGCAGTATTTT
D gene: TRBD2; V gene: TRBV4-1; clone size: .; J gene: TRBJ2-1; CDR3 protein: CASSHSSGGLILGYNEQFF; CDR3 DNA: TGCGCCAGCAGCCATAGTAGCGGGGGGTTAATATTGGGTTACAATGAGCAGTTCTTC
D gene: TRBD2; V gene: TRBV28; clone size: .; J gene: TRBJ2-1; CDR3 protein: CATTSGGTPNSYNEQFF; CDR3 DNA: TGTGCCACTACGTCCGGGGGGACGCCTAACTCCTACAATGAGCAGTTCTTC
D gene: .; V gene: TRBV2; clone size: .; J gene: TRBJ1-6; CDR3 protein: CASSGRTGNSPLHF; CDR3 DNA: TGTGCCAGCAGTGGTCGGACGGGAAATTCACCCCTCCACTTT
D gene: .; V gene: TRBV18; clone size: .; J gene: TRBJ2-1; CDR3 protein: CASSFTVRGGNEQFF; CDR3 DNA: TGTGCCAGCTCATTCACGGTGCGGGGTGGTAATGAGCAGTTCTTC
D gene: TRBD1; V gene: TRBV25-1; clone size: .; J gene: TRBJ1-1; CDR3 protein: CASSVPGQHEAFF; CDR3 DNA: TGTGCCAGCAGTGTTCCGGGACAGCATGAAGCTTTCTTT
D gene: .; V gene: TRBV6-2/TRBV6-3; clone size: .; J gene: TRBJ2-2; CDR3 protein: CASSYPPHGGQYTGELFF; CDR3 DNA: TGTGCCAGCAGTTACCCACCCCACGGGGGGCAGTACACCGGGGAGCTGTTTTTT
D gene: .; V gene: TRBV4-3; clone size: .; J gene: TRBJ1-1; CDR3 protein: CASSQGTTPSQAFF; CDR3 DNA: TGCGCCAGCAGCCAAGGGACAACCCCCAGCCAAGCTTTCTTT
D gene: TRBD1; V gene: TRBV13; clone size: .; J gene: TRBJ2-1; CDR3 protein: CASSPTGGNEQFF; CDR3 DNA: TGTGCCAGCAGCCCGACAGGGGGCAATGAGCAGTTCTTC
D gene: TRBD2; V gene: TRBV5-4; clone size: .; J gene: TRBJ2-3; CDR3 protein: CASRNKAGGSTDTQYF; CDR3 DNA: TGTGCCAGCAGGAACAAAGCGGGGGGAAGCACAGATACGCAGTATTTT
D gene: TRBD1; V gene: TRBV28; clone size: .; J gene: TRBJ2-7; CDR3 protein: CASKQGKIYEQYF; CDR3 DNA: TGTGCCAGCAAACAGGGGAAGATTTACGAGCAGTACTTC
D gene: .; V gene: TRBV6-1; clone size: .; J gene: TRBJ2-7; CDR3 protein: CASSDQGWEQYF; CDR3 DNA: TGTGCCAGCAGCGACCAGGGGTGGGAGCAGTACTTC
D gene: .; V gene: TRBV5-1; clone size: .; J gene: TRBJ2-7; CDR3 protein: CASSLTGQNYEQYF; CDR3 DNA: TGCGCCAGCAGCTTGACAGGGCAAAACTACGAGCAGTACTTC
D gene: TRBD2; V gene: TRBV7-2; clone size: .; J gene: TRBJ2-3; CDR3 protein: CASSLVGGAGVRTDTQYF; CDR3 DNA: TGTGCCAGCAGCTTAGTCGGGGGAGCGGGGGTACGCACAGATACGCAGTATTTT
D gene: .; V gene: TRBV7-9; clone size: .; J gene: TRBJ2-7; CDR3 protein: CASSLGQYYEQYF; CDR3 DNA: TGTGCCAGCAGCTTAGGGCAGTACTACGAGCAGTACTTC
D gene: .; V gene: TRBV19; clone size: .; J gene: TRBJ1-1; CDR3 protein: CASRTGYTEAFF; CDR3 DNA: TGTGCCAGTAGAACAGGGTACACTGAAGCTTTCTTT